Shown below are 15 T cell receptor beta chains from a single sample sequenced in a study of blood T cell repertoires in COVID-19. Here immunoSEQ multiplex PCR was the method, and the copy in TCRdb shows in-frame clones only, minus some. The sample records about 210,000 clones, roughly 84% being singletons. The sequenced sample consisted of PBMCs or T cells enriched from blood (not recorded which). The receptor set was obtained from a man in his thirties or forties in a cohort exposed to, infected with or recovered from COVID-19 (not recorded which).

The V gene is TRBV5-4, the J gene TRBJ2-1; 7 bases match TRBD2. Trimming removed 0 bases from V and 5 bases from J; junction bases left unmatched: 2. The CDR3 length is 14 residues. The germline V gene encodes CDR1 SGHNT and CDR2 YYREEE (reference sequence). CDR3 sequence: CASSLELADNEQFF. The CDR3 bases are TGTGCCAGCAGCTTGGAGCTAGCGGACAATGAGCAGTTCTTC.

This clone was counted only a few times. The V gene is TRBV11-1, the J gene TRBJ2-7; D might be TRBD1 (6 bases). This CDR3 spans 14 amino acids. From germline, CDR1 is SGHAT and CDR2 FQDESV (reference sequence). Trimming removed 3 bases from V and 5 bases from J, with 14 bases in between. CDR3 amino acids: CASSLARGFHEQYF. DNA for the CDR3: TGTGCCAGCAGCTTGGCCAGGGGTTTTCACGAGCAGTACTTC.

As DNA, the CDR3 is TGTGCCAGCAGTGCAGGGGGCACCTACGAGCAGTACTTC. It specifies CASSAGGTYEQYF. The V and J genes are TRBV25-1 and TRBJ2-7; 8 nucleotides line up with TRBD1. Germline CDR1 reads MGHDK; CDR2 reads SYGVNS. The CDR3 consists of 13 residues. After removal of 4 bases from V and 2 bases from J, the junction contained 1 base not matched to a gene.

The CDR3 coding sequence is TGTGCCAGCAGCGAGACAGGGGATAACAATCAGCCCCAGCATTTT. It specifies CASSETGDNNQPQHF. The rearrangement uses TRBV9 and TRBJ1-5; TRBD1 aligns across 8 bases. With V trimmed by 3 bases and J by 3 bases, 5 bases remained unmatched. CDR3 size: 15 residues. Germline V gene lookup returns CDR1 SGDLS and CDR2 YYNGEE.

This clone was detected a few times. This chain uses TRBV9 with TRBJ2-7; 9 nucleotides match TRBD1. Germline lookup yields CDR1 SGDLS and CDR2 YYNGEE. V lost 3 bases and J lost 3; bases outside the gene matches: 7. CDR3 size: 15 residues. Here the CDR3 reads CASSARDRALYEQYF. In nucleotides, the CDR3 is TGTGCCAGCAGCGCCAGGGACAGGGCACTCTACGAGCAGTACTTC.

The gene calls are TRBV7-6 and TRBJ2-7, with 8 bases fitting TRBD1. This CDR3 is built from 15 residues. The V gene end was trimmed by 1 base and the J gene end by 1 base; junction bases not matched to a gene: 3. Germline-derived CDR1 and CDR2 are SGHVS and FNYEAQ. Written as DNA, the CDR3 is TGTGCCAGCAGCTTAGGGGGGACAGGATCCTACGAGCAGTACTTC. It specifies CASSLGGTGSYEQYF.

This sequence joins TRBV28 and TRBJ2-7; the D gene is possibly TRBD2 (5 bases). CDR1 is MDHEN and CDR2 is SYDVKM in the germline V gene. CDR3 length: 15 residues. V was pared by 2 bases and J by 2 bases, with 13 bases between. Here the CDR3 reads CASSLRSSSAYEQYF. CDR3 DNA: TGTGCCAGCAGTTTAAGGTCTAGCAGTGCCTACGAGCAGTACTTC.

The chain recombines TRBV2 with TRBJ1-1, with TRBD1 as a possible D gene (6 bases). The CDR3 runs to 14 residues. Trimming pared 2 bases from V and 11 bases from J, leaving 18 bases between. CDR1 is SNHLY, CDR2 FYNNEI, per germline. CDR3 loop: CASSEWWGRGEAFF. The CDR3 bases are TGTGCCAGCAGTGAATGGTGGGGGCGAGGTGAGGCTTTCTTT. The whole variable domain, filled in from reference TRBV2 and TRBJ1-1, reads EPEVTQTPSHQVTQMGQEVILRCVPISNHLYFYWYRQILGQKVEFLVSFYNNEISEKSEIFDDQFSVERPDGSNFTLKIRSTKLEDSAMYFCASSEWWGRGEAFFGQGTRLTVV.

The V call is TRBV7-9, the J call TRBJ2-1; 10 bases line up with TRBD2. Germline V CDR1 and CDR2: SEHNR, FQNEAQ (reference sequence). V was clipped by 4 bases and J by 5 bases; unmatched bases: 17. The CDR3 loop spans 19 amino acids. CDR3 coding DNA: TGTGCCAGCAGCTCATTTTTAACCTTAGCGGGAGGACGGCACAATGAGCAGTTCTTC. It specifies CASSSFLTLAGGRHNEQFF.

This CDR3 is CASSEIALAGRPETQYF. CDR3 nucleotide sequence: TGCGCCAGCAGTGAGATCGCGCTAGCGGGTCGCCCGGAGACCCAGTACTTC. The chain employs TRBV10-2 and TRBJ2-5, with TRBD2 matching 8 bases. Germline V gene lookup returns CDR1 WSHSY and CDR2 SAAADI. The junction had 13 bases not matched to a gene; V was cut back by 2 bases and J by 5 bases. The CDR3 contains 17 residues.

This clone was detected a few times. This sequence joins TRBV14 and TRBJ1-5; perhaps TRBD1 as D (5 bases). The CDR3 is 15 amino acids. Deletions cut 4 bases from V and 1 base from J, with 11 bases between. CDR1 and CDR2 from the germline V gene are SGHDN and FVKESK. In DNA form, the CDR3 reads TGTGCCAGCAGCCCCGCGGGGGGGAGCAATCAGCCCCAGCATTTT. It translates to CASSPAGGSNQPQHF.

This clone was found once. CDR3 nucleotide sequence: TGTGCCAGCAGATTTCTAGTGACAGGGTTTGATACGCAGTATTTT. It codes for CASRFLVTGFDTQYF. The rearrangement links TRBV6-5 to TRBJ2-3, with 7 positions matching TRBD1. Germline CDR1 is MNHEY and CDR2 is SVGAGI. This CDR3 region has 15 residues. Trimming at V came to 6 bases and at J to 6 bases, leaving 12 bases not matched to a gene.

This chain connects TRBV7-8 to TRBJ2-3; tentative D call: TRBD2 (5 bases). Per the germline V gene, CDR1 is SGHVS and CDR2 is FQNEAQ. The CDR3 has 17 amino acids. Trimming stripped 4 bases from V and 1 base from J, with 18 bases between. The CDR3 coding sequence is TGTGCCAGCAGCTCCGAGCGGACCTCACACCGCACAGATACGCAGTATTTT. This codes for CASSSERTSHRTDTQYF.

CDR3 loop: CASSPPTSGPTGELFF. The DNA for the CDR3 is TGTGCCAGCAGCCCTCCGACTAGCGGACCTACCGGGGAGCTGTTTTTT. This chain uses TRBV7-9 with TRBJ2-2; 9 nucleotides match TRBD2. Germline V gives CDR1 SEHNR, CDR2 FQNEAQ (reference sequence). Losses at the gene ends were 5 bases for V and 5 bases for J; bases not matched to a gene: 9. CDR3 length: 16 amino acids.

In DNA, the CDR3 is TGTGCCAGCAGTTACTCGCATGGAGGCAGCGTAAACTATGGCTACACCTTC. Translating gives CASSYSHGGSVNYGYTF. The genes are TRBV6-2 or TRBV6-3 and TRBJ1-2; no reliable D call. Germline CDR1 MNHEY, CDR2 SVGEGT. The CDR3 loop spans 17 amino acids. Trimming removed 0 bases from V and 2 bases from J, with 16 bases in between.